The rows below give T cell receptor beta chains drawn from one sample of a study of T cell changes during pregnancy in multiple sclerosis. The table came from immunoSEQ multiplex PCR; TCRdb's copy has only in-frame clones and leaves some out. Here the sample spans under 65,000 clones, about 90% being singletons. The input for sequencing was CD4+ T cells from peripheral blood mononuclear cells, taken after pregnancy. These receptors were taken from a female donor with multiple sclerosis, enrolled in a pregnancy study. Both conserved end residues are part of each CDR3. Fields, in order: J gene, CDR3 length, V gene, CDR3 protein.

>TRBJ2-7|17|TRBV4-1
CASSQRALGGDSYEQYF
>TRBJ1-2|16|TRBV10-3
CAIRPGQGAIDYGYTF
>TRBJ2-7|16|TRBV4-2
CASRPSLGGSSYEQYF
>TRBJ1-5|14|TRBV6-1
CASSAAGRGRPQHF
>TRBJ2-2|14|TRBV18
CASSRGQNTGELFF
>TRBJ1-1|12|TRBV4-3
CASSHRNTEAFF
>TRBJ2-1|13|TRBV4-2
CASSQREAGEQFF
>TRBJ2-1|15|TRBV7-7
CASSLAMDGGDEQFF
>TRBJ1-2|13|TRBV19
CASSIVPGPDYTF
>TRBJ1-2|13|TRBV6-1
CASSTGQAFYYTF
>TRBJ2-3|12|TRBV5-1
CASSASGTSSYF
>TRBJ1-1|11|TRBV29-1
CSVVEVTEAFF
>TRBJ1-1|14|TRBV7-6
CASSSYQGGPEAFF
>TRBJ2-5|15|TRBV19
CASNPGLPLQETQYF
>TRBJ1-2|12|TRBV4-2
CASSQVSYGYTF
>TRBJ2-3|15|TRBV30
CAWSVGQGRADTQYF
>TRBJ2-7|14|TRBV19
CASSQSFDRYEQYF
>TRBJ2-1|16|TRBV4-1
CASSPVLRAGYNEQFF
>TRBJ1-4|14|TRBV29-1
CSVEKAGSHEKLFF
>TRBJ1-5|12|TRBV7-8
CASSLGGQPQHF
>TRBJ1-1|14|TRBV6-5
CASSYSHSTAEAFF
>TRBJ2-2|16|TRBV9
CASTSGGGRDTGELFF
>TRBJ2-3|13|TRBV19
CATETTLTDTQYF
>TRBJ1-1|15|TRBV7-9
CASSSGGPLNTEAFF
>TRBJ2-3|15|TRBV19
CASTPGQGTFDTQYF
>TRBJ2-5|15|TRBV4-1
CASSQAVRREETQYF
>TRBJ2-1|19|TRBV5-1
CASSDPGTSGGSSYNEQFF
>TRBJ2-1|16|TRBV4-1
CASSQASGGAANEQFF
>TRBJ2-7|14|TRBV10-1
CASRAGPTSYEQYF